This passage covers 30 T cell receptor beta chains from one sample sequenced in a study of blood T cell repertoires in COVID-19 (dated by TCRdb to about 2020). Receptor amplification or capture employed the immunoSEQ multiplex PCR assay. Sourced from immuneACCESS, this table was stored by TCRdb with only in-frame sequences that have V and J called. A share of the clones is absent; for the studies checked, an unresolved V gene accounts for under half, and the remainder has no known explanation. The sample yields 130,000 or so clones; 70% to 90% were counted once. Together, the top ten hold approximately 8% of the sample. The sequenced material came from peripheral blood. Every receptor here comes from a woman aged 55-70 years with acute or convalescent COVID-19.

V and J are TRBV11-3 and TRBJ2-2; D unclear. The CDR3 spans 15 residues. The germline CDR1 and CDR2 sequences are SGHNT and YENEEA. V shed 5 bases and J shed 7 bases, with 17 bases lying between them. The CDR3 protein is CASSLGQVRIGELFF. The CDR3 coding sequence is TGTGCCAGCAGCCTTGGTCAGGTTAGGATCGGGGAGCTGTTTTTT.

CDR3 sequence: CASNRQGNEKLFF. CDR3 nucleotide sequence: TGTGCCAGCAACCGACAGGGTAATGAAAAACTGTTTTTT. The rearrangement uses TRBV28 and TRBJ1-4; 7 nucleotides align to TRBD1. V gave up 7 bases and J gave up 4 bases; unmatched junction bases: 3. CDR3 length: 13 amino acids. Per germline, CDR1 MDHEN and CDR2 SYDVKM.

This clone was recorded once. J is TRBJ1-1 and V is TRBV3-1 (or the pseudogene TRBV3-2), with 8 bases identical to TRBD1. Germline CDR1 is LGHDT and CDR2 is YNNKEL (reference sequence). The CDR3 totals 13 residues. The V and J ends lost 8 bases and 1 base, in that order; junction bases with no gene match: 3. CDR3 coding DNA: TGTGCCAGCGGACAGGGCCGGAACACTGAAGCTTTCTTT. This encodes CASGQGRNTEAFF.

V and J are TRBV2 and TRBJ2-7, with a tentative D call TRBD1 (5 bases). This CDR3 is 11 amino acids long. Germline values: CDR1 SNHLY, CDR2 FYNNEI. V lost 11 bases and J 1 base, leaving 9 bases between the germline ends. The CDR3 bases are TGTGCCTCTCGACAGTCCTACGAGCAGTACTTC. Its protein product is CASRQSYEQYF.

This sequence joins TRBV7-3 and TRBJ1-2, with D possibly being TRBD1 (5 bases). Germline loops: CDR1 SGHTA, CDR2 FQGTGA. V was trimmed by 5 bases and J by 10 bases, leaving 14 bases between them. The CDR3 covers 12 residues. Here the CDR3 reads CASSPYLGDYTF. CDR3 nucleotide sequence: TGTGCCAGCAGCCCATACCTAGGGGACTACACCTTC.

V is TRBV6-2 or TRBV6-3 and J is TRBJ2-2; TRBD2 matches at 12 bases. There are 16 residues in the CDR3. The germline gives CDR1 MNHEY, CDR2 SVGEGT. After removal of 2 bases from V and 9 bases from J, the junction contained 7 bases not matched to a gene. In nucleotides, the CDR3 is TGTGCCAGCAGTTACAACGGACTAGCGGGGAGAAGGGAGCTGTTTTTT. This encodes CASSYNGLAGRRELFF.

The rearrangement uses TRBV19 and TRBJ1-5; D gene uncertain. V lost 1 base, J lost 0 bases, and 7 bases lay in between. Germline lookup yields CDR1 LNHDA and CDR2 SQIVND (reference sequence). The CDR3 length is 15 residues. The CDR3 here is CASSIGPYSNQPQHF. DNA of the CDR3: TGTGCCAGTAGTATAGGGCCTTATAGCAATCAGCCCCAGCATTTT.

This clone was counted a few times. CDR3 sequence (DNA): TGTGCCAGCAGGAAGGGGTGGGGAGGCACTGAAGCTTTCTTT. It translates to CASRKGWGGTEAFF. The chain joins TRBV6-5 to TRBJ1-1; weak D call: TRBD1 (5 bases). This CDR3 is built from 14 residues. V lost 6 bases and J lost 4, with 15 bases in between. CDR1 is MNHEY, CDR2 SVGAGI, per germline.

The chain couples TRBV6-6 to TRBJ2-5; D possibly corresponds to TRBD1 (6 bases). Trimming pared 2 bases from V and 5 bases from J, leaving 15 bases between. The CDR3 is made up of 15 amino acids. Germline CDR1 is MNHNY and CDR2 is SVGAGI (reference sequence). The CDR3 is CASSYELGGRETQYF. The CDR3 DNA reads TGTGCCAGCAGTTACGAATTAGGGGGAAGGGAGACCCAGTACTTC.

CDR3 bases: TGTGCCTGGAGTGGCGGTGAGGGTCTACAGCCCCAGCATTTT. Translation: CAWSGGEGLQPQHF. The genes are TRBV30 and TRBJ1-5; D not certain. The CDR3 extends over 14 amino acids. Trimming removed 1 base at V and 7 bases at J, with 14 bases between. Germline CDR1 is GTSNPN and CDR2 is SVGIG (reference sequence).

This chain uses TRBV30 with TRBJ2-7; the match to TRBD2 covers 7 bases. V lost 0 bases to trimming and J lost 6 bases; unmatched junction nucleotides: 8. This CDR3 contains 14 residues. Germline lookup yields CDR1 GTSNPN and CDR2 SVGIG (reference sequence). The CDR3 coding sequence is TGTGCCTGGAGTGTAGCGGGGAATTGGGGCGAGCAGTACTTC. The encoded protein is CAWSVAGNWGEQYF.

The gene calls are TRBV28 and TRBJ1-5; possible D gene TRBD1, 5 bases. Germline CDR1 is MDHEN and CDR2 is SYDVKM. V lost 8 bases, J lost 2 bases, and 19 bases lay in between. This CDR3 is built from 16 residues. CDR3 DNA: TGTGCCAGCGGACAATTGACAGACAGACGCAATCAGCCCCAGCATTTT. This sequence encodes CASGQLTDRRNQPQHF.

The chain has TRBV24-1 and TRBJ2-1, with 7 bases fitting TRBD1. V was clipped by 10 bases and J by 2 bases; unmatched bases: 4. The CDR3 totals 13 residues. In germline, CDR1 is KGHDR, CDR2 SFDVKD. This CDR3 reads CATGTATYNEQFF. The CDR3 DNA sequence: TGTGCCACGGGGACAGCTACCTACAATGAGCAGTTCTTC.

This clone was detected once. The chain has TRBV9 and TRBJ1-4; TRBD1 is a possible D gene (6 bases). Germline loops: CDR1 SGDLS, CDR2 YYNGEE. This CDR3 contains 16 residues. V was cut by 3 bases and J by 2 bases, with 14 bases left in between. CDR3 sequence (DNA): TGTGCCAGCAGCGGACCAACAGGGCGTACTAATGAAAAACTGTTTTTT. As protein: CASSGPTGRTNEKLFF. The whole variable domain, filled in from reference TRBV9 and TRBJ1-4, reads DSGVTQTPKHLITATGQRVTLRCSPRSGDLSVYWYQQSLDQGLQFLIQYYNGEERAKGNILERFSAQQFPDLHSELNLSSLELGDSALYFCASSGPTGRTNEKLFFGSGTQLSVL.

The gene calls are TRBV5-4 and TRBJ2-3; D is undetermined. Germline CDR1 reads SGHNT; CDR2 reads YYREEE (reference sequence). Trimming cost V 1 base and J 2 bases, with 8 bases left between them. This CDR3 is 14 amino acids long. The CDR3 DNA follows: TGTGCCAGCAGCTTGATCAGAAACACAGATACGCAGTATTTT. It codes for CASSLIRNTDTQYF.

The rearrangement joins TRBV4-1 to TRBJ1-2; D may be TRBD1 (5 bases). The CDR3 is 13 amino acids. Deletions cut 3 bases from V and 7 bases from J, with 12 bases between. Germline V CDR1 and CDR2: MGHRA, YSYEKL. CDR3 protein: CASSHRADFGYTF. CDR3 DNA sequence: TGCGCCAGCAGCCACAGGGCCGATTTTGGCTACACCTTC.

This clone was observed once. The gene calls are TRBV6-1 and TRBJ1-5, with TRBD1 matching over 9 bases. CDR3 length equals 15 residues. Trimming took 3 bases from V and 6 from J; bases not matched to a gene: 6. In germline, CDR1 is MNHNS, CDR2 SASEGT. In DNA form, the CDR3 reads TGTGCCAGCAGTGACCGACAGGGGGGGAGTCAGCCCCAGCATTTT. As protein: CASSDRQGGSQPQHF.

The V and J genes are TRBV19 and TRBJ2-1; the D is unclear. V gave up 6 bases and J gave up 5 bases, with 8 bases separating them. CDR1 LNHDA and CDR2 SQIVND come from the germline V gene (reference sequence). The CDR3 has 12 amino acids. The CDR3 reads CASSPRDNEQFF. The CDR3, as DNA: TGTGCCAGTAGCCCACGGGACAATGAGCAGTTCTTC.

J is TRBJ2-2 and V is TRBV5-1; tentatively, D is TRBD1 (5 bases). Trimming removed 1 base from V and 6 bases from J, with 16 bases in between. CDR1 is SGHRS, CDR2 YFSETQ, per germline. There are 16 residues in the CDR3. DNA for the CDR3: TGCGCCAGCAGCTTGTCGCAGGGTGTTTTCGCCGGGGAGCTGTTTTTT. Amino acids: CASSLSQGVFAGELFF.

J is TRBJ1-2 and V is TRBV28, with 8 positions matching TRBD1. Germline V CDR1 and CDR2: MDHEN, SYDVKM. Germline trimming cut 4 bases from V and 5 bases from J; bases unmatched to any gene: 6. This CDR3 contains 14 residues. CDR3 in amino acids: CASSWRTGIYGYTF. The CDR3 DNA follows: TGTGCCAGCAGTTGGCGGACAGGGATTTATGGCTACACCTTC.

The gene calls are TRBV7-6 and TRBJ2-7; 8 bases map to TRBD1. This CDR3 has 15 amino acids. Germline V gives CDR1 SGHVS, CDR2 FNYEAQ. V shed 1 base and J 3 bases; nucleotides not matched to a gene: 5. The CDR3 sequence: CASSLDAGGIYEQYF. The CDR3 nucleotides are TGTGCCAGCAGCTTAGATGCAGGGGGCATCTACGAGCAGTACTTC.

The chain carries TRBV7-2 and TRBJ1-1, with 7 nucleotides matching TRBD1. CDR3 size: 14 residues. Unmatched junction bases numbered 1, after V lost 2 bases and J lost 1 base. In germline, CDR1 is SGHTA, CDR2 FQGNSA. The CDR3 region has the DNA TGTGCCAGCAGCTTAAGGGGGCGGAACACTGAAGCTTTCTTT. This codes for CASSLRGRNTEAFF. Full variable domain (remainder filled in from reference TRBV7-2 and TRBJ1-1): GAGVSQSPSNKVTEKGKDVELRCDPISGHTALYWYRQSLGQGLEFLIYFQGNSAPDKSGLPSDRFSAERTGGSVSTLTIQRTQQEDSAVYLCASSLRGRNTEAFFGQGTRLTVV.

Here the CDR3 reads CASTPPKGTGVDEQYF. CDR3 nucleotide sequence: TGTGCCAGCACCCCCCCGAAAGGGACAGGGGTCGACGAGCAGTACTTC. The V gene is TRBV6-2 or TRBV6-3, the J gene TRBJ2-7; 10 nucleotides match TRBD1. The CDR3 consists of 16 residues. Germline assignment: CDR1 MNHEY and CDR2 SVGEGT. V trimming: 7 bases; J trimming: 5 bases; junction bases outside the gene matches: 14.

The chain links TRBV27 to TRBJ2-1, with TRBD2 as a possible D gene (5 bases). From germline, CDR1 is MNHEY and CDR2 SMNVEV (reference sequence). V lost 2 bases to trimming and J lost 2 bases, with 13 bases between them. The CDR3 is 16 amino acids. CDR3 sequence reads: CASSLAGAITYNEQFF. DNA for the CDR3: TGTGCCAGCAGTTTAGCGGGTGCCATAACCTACAATGAGCAGTTCTTC.

The rearrangement joins TRBV7-2 to TRBJ2-5, with D possibly matching TRBD2 (6 bases). The CDR3 loop spans 13 amino acids. Germline V lookup: CDR1 SGHTA, CDR2 FQGNSA. The ends were cut back, 8 bases at V and 1 base at J, with 11 bases in the middle. CDR3: CASSRGLQETQYF. DNA of the CDR3: TGTGCCAGCTCACGGGGACTCCAAGAGACCCAGTACTTC.

The V gene is TRBV5-6, the J gene TRBJ2-1; D remains unclear. The V end lost 0 bases, the J end lost 7 bases, and 14 bases lay between the germline ends. Per germline, CDR1 SGHDT and CDR2 YYEEEE. The length of the CDR3 is 15 residues. CDR3 nucleotides: TGTGCCAGCAGCTTGGCTAGATTCCCCCGTAATGAGCAGTTCTTC. This gives the protein CASSLARFPRNEQFF.

J is TRBJ1-6 and V is TRBV6-2 or TRBV6-3; no clear D gene. Deletions cut 5 bases from V and 8 bases from J, with 7 bases between. The germline gives CDR1 MNHEY, CDR2 SVGEGT. This CDR3 contains 12 residues. The CDR3 nucleotides are TGTGCCAGCAGTCTCCTTTATTCACCCCTCCACTTT. Translated, it gives CASSLLYSPLHF.

The chain employs TRBV4-1 and TRBJ1-2, with 7 positions matching TRBD1. CDR1 and CDR2 from the germline V gene are MGHRA and YSYEKL. CDR3 length: 14 residues. V trimming: 4 bases; J trimming: 2 bases; junction bases outside the gene matches: 4. CDR3 residues: CASSPTGQNYGYTF. The CDR3 DNA sequence: TGCGCCAGCAGCCCCACGGGACAGAACTATGGCTACACCTTC.

In this sample, this clone is medium-sized (0.01 to 0.1%). V is TRBV5-1 and J is TRBJ1-5; D unresolved. CDR1 is SGHRS and CDR2 is YFSETQ in the germline V gene. V was cut by 0 bases and J by 4 bases, with 14 bases left in between. The CDR3 has 16 amino acids. The CDR3 protein is CASSLDGFAGNQPQHF. The CDR3 region has the DNA TGCGCCAGCAGCTTGGACGGGTTTGCCGGAAATCAGCCCCAGCATTTT.

V gene TRBV5-1 combines with J gene TRBJ1-4, with D tentatively TRBD1 (5 bases). Germline CDR1 and CDR2: SGHRS and YFSETQ. CDR3 size: 15 residues. V shed 0 bases and J shed 4 bases, with 10 bases lying between them. The CDR3 region has the DNA TGCGCCAGCAGCTTGGATGGGGCGGATAATGAAAAACTGTTTTTT. Amino acids: CASSLDGADNEKLFF.